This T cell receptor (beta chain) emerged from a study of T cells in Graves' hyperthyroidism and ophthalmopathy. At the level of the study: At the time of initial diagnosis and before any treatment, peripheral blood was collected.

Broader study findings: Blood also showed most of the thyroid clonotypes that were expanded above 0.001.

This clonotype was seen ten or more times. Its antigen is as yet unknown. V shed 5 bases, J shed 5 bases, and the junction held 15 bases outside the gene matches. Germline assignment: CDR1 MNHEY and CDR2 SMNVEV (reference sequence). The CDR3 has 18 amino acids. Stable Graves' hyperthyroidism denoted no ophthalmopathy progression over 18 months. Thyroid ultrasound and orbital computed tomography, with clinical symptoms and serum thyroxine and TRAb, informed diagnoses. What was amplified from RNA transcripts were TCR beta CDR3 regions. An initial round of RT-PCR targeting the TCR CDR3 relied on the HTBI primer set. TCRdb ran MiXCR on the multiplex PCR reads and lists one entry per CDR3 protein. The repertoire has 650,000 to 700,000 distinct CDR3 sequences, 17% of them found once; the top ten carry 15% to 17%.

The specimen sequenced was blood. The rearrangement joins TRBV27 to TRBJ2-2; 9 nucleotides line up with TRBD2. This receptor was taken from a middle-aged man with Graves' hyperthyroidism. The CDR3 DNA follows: TGTGCCAGCAGTATCCCACGTAGGGCGGGAGGGGGAACCGGGGAGCTGTTTTTT. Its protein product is CASSIPRRAGGGTGELFF.